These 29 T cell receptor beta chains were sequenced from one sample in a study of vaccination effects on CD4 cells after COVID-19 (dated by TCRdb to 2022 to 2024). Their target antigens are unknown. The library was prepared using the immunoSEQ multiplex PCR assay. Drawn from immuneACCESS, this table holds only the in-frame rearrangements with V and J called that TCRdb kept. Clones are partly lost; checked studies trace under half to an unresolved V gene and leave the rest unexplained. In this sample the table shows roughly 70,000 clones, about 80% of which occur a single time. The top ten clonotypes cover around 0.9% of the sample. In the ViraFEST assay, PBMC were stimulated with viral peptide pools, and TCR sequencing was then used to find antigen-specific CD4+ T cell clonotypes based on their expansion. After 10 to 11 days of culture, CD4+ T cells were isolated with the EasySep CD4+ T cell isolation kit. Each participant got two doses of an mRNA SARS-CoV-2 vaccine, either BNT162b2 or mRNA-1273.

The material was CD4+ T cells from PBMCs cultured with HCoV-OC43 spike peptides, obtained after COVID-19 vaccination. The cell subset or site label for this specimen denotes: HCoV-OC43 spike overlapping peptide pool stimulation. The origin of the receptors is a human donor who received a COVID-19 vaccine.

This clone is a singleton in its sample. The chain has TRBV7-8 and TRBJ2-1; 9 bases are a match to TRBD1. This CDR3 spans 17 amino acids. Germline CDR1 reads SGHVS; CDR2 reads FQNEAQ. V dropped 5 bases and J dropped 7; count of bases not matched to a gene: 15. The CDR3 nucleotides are TGTGCCAGCAGCCCGAATCCCGGGACAGGGAGAGCTAATGAGCAGTTCTTC. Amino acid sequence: CASSPNPGTGRANEQFF.

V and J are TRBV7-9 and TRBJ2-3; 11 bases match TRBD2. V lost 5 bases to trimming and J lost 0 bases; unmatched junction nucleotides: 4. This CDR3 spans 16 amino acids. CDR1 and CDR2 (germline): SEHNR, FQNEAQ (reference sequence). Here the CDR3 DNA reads TGTGCCAGCAGCCCGGGACTAGCGGAAAGCACAGATACGCAGTATTTT. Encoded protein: CASSPGLAESTDTQYF.

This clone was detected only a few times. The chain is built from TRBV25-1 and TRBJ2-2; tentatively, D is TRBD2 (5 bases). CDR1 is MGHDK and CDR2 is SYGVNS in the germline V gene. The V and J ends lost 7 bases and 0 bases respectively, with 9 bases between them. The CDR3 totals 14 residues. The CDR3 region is CASTPRANTGELFF. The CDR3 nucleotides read TGTGCCAGCACCCCGAGGGCGAACACCGGGGAGCTGTTTTTT.

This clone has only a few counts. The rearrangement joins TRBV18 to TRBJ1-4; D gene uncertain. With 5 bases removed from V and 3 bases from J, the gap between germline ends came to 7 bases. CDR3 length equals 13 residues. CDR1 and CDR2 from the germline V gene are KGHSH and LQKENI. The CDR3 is CASSNGANEKLFF. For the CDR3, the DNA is TGTGCCAGCTCAAATGGGGCTAATGAAAAACTGTTTTTT.

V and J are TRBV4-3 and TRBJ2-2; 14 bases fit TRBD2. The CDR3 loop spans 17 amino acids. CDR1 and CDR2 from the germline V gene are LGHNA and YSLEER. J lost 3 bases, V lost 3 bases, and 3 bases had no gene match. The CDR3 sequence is CASSQGLAGVYTGELFF. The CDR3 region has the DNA TGCGCCAGCAGCCAGGGACTAGCGGGGGTGTACACCGGGGAGCTGTTTTTT.

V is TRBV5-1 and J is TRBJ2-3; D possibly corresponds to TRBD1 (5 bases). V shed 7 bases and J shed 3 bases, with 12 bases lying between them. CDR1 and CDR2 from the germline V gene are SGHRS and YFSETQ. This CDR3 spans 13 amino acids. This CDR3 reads CASGQQETDTQYF. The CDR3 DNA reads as TGCGCCAGCGGGCAACAGGAGACAGATACGCAGTATTTT.

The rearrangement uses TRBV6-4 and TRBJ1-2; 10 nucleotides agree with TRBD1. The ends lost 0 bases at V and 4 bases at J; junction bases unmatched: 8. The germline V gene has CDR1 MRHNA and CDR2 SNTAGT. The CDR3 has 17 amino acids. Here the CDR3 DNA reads TGTGCCAGCAGTGACTCGTATATGGGGACAGGGGCCTATGGCTACACCTTC. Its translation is CASSDSYMGTGAYGYTF.

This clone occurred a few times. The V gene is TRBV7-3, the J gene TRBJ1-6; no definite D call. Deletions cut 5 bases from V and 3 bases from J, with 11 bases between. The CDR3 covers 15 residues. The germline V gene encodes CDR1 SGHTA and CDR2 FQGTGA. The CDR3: CASSPRGDYNSPLHF. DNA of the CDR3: TGTGCCAGCAGCCCCCGAGGCGACTATAATTCACCCCTCCACTTT. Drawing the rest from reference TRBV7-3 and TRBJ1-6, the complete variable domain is GAGVSQTPSNKVTEKGKYVELRCDPISGHTALYWYRQSLGQGPEFLIYFQGTGAADDSGLPNDRFFAVRPEGSVSTLKIQRTERGDSAVYLCASSPRGDYNSPLHFGNGTRLTVT.

For the CDR3, the DNA is TGTGCCAGCTCCAAGTGGGCTAGCGGATACACAGATACGCAGTATTTT. This translates into CASSKWASGYTDTQYF. V usage is TRBV5-6 and J usage is TRBJ2-3; 7 nucleotides agree with TRBD2. Germline values: CDR1 SGHDT, CDR2 YYEEEE. V trimming: 7 bases; J trimming: 2 bases; junction bases outside the gene matches: 13. CDR3 length: 16 residues.

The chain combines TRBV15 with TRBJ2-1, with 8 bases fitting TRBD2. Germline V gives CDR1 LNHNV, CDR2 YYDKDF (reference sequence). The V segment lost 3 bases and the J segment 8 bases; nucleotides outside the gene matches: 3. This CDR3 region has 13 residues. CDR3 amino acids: CATSRTSVHEQFF. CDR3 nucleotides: TGTGCCACCAGCAGGACTAGCGTCCATGAGCAGTTCTTC.

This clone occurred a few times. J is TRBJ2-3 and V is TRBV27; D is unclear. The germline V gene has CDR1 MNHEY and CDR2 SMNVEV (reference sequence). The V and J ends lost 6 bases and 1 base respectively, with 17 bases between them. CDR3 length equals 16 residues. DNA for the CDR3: TGTGCCAGCAGATTCTCACCACCCCAGGGCACAGATACGCAGTATTTT. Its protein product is CASRFSPPQGTDTQYF.

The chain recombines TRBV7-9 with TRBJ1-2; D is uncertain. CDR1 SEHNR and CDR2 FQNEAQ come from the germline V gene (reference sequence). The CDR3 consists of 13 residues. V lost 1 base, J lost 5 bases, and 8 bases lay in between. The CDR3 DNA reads TGTGCCAGCAGCTTAGGAAACGGGTATGGCTACACCTTC. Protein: CASSLGNGYGYTF.

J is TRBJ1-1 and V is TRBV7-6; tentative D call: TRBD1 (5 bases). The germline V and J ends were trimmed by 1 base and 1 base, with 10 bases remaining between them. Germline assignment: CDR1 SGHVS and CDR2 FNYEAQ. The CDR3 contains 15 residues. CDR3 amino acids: CASSLVGGTNTEAFF. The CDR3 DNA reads TGTGCCAGCAGCTTAGTCGGGGGAACGAACACTGAAGCTTTCTTT.

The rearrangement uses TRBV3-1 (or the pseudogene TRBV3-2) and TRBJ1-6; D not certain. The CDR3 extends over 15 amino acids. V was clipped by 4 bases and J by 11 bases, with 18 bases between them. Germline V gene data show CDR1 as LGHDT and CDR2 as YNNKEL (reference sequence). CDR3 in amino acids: CASSLRAPQFAPLHF. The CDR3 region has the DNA TGTGCCAGCAGCCTCCGAGCACCCCAATTTGCACCCCTCCACTTT.

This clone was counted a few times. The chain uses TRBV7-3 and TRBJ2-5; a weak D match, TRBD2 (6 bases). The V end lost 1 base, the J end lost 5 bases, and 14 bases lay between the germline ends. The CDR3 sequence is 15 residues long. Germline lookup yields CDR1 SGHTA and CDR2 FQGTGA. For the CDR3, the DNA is TGTGCCAGCAGCTTAAATGCCGGGGGTGGTGAGACCCAGTACTTC. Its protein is CASSLNAGGGETQYF.

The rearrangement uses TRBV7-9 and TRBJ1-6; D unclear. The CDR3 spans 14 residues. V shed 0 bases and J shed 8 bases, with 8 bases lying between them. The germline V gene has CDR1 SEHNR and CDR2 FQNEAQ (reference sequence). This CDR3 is CASSLAGRYSPLHF. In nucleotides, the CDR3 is TGTGCCAGCAGCTTAGCAGGGCGGTATTCACCCCTCCACTTT.

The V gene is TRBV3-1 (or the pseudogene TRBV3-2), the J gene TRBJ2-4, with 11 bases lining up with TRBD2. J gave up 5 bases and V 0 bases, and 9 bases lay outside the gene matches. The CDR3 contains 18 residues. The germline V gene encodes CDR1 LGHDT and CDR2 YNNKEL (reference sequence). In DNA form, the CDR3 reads TGTGCCAGCAGCCAAGATCGTCCTAGCGGGGGGACACAAAACATTCAGTACTTC. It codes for CASSQDRPSGGTQNIQYF.

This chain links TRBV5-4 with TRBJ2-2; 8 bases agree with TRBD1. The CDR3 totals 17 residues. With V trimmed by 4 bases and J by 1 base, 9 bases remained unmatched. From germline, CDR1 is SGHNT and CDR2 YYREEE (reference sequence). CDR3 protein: CASSPGAGGRNTGELFF. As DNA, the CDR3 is TGTGCCAGCAGCCCAGGCGCAGGGGGCAGGAACACCGGGGAGCTGTTTTTT. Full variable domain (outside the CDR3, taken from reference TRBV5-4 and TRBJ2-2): ETGVTQSPTHLIKTRGQQVTLRCSSQSGHNTVSWYQQALGQGPQFIFQYYREEENGRGNFPPRFSGLQFPNYSSELNVNALELDDSALYLCASSPGAGGRNTGELFFGEGSRLTVL.

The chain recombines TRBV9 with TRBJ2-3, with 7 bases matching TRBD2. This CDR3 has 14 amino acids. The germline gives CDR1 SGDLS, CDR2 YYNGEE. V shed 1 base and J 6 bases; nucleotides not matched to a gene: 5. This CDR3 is CASSVLGEGDTQYF. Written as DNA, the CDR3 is TGTGCCAGCAGCGTACTAGGGGAGGGGGATACGCAGTATTTT. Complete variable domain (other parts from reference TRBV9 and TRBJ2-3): DSGVTQTPKHLITATGQRVTLRCSPRSGDLSVYWYQQSLDQGLQFLIQYYNGEERAKGNILERFSAQQFPDLHSELNLSSLELGDSALYFCASSVLGEGDTQYFGPGTRLTVL.

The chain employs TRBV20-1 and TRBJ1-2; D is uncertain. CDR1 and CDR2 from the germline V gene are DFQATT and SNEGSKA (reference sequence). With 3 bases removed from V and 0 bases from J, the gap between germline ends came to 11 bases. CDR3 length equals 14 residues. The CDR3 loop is CSASLPLANYGYTF. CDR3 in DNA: TGCAGTGCTAGTCTCCCGTTAGCTAACTATGGCTACACCTTC.

CDR3 DNA sequence: TGTGCCAGCAGCCAAGTCAATCGGGGGGATACGCAGTATTTT. Translated, it gives CASSQVNRGDTQYF. This sequence joins TRBV3-1 (or the pseudogene TRBV3-2) and TRBJ2-3, with D perhaps TRBD2 (6 bases). V shed 1 base and J shed 6 bases, with 11 bases lying between them. Per the germline V gene, CDR1 is LGHDT and CDR2 is YNNKEL (reference sequence). The CDR3 totals 14 residues.

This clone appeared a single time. The CDR3 bases are TGTGCCAGCAGGGGAGAGACTGCTAATTCACCCCTCCACTTT. Translated, it gives CASRGETANSPLHF. The chain links TRBV6-5 to TRBJ1-6; no clear D gene. Germline V gene data show CDR1 as MNHEY and CDR2 as SVGAGI. V dropped 6 bases and J dropped 6 bases, with 12 bases sitting between them. The CDR3 has 14 amino acids.

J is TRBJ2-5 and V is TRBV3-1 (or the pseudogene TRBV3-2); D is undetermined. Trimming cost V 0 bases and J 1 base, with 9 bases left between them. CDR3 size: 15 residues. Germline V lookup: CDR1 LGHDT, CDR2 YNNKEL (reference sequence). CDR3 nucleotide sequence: TGTGCCAGCAGCCAAGATCTTACCACCCAAGAGACCCAGTACTTC. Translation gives CASSQDLTTQETQYF.

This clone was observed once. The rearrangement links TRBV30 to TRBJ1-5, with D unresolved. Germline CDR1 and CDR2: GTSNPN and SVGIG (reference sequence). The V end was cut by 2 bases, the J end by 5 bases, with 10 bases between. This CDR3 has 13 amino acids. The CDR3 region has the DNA TGTGCCTGGAGTCGGGGTAGGGATCAGCCCCAGCATTTT. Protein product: CAWSRGRDQPQHF.

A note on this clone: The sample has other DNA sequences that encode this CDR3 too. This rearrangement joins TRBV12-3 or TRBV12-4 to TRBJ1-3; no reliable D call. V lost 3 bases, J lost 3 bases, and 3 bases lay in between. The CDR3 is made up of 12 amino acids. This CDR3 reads CASSFSGNTIYF. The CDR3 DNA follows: TGTGCCAGCAGTTTCAGTGGAAACACCATATATTTT.

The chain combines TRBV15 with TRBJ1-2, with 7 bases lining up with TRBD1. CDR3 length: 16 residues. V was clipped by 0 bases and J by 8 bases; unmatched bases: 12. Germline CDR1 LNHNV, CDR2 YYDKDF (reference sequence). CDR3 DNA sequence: TGTGCCACCAGCAGAGATACCGGCCAGGGGGTGTACGGCTACACCTTC. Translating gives CATSRDTGQGVYGYTF.

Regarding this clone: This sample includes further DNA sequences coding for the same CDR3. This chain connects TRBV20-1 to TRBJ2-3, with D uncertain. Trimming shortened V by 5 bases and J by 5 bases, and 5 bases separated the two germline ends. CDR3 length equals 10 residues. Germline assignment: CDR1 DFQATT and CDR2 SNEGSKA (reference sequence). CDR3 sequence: CSARRDTQYF. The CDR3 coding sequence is TGCAGTGCTCGGCGAGATACGCAGTATTTT.

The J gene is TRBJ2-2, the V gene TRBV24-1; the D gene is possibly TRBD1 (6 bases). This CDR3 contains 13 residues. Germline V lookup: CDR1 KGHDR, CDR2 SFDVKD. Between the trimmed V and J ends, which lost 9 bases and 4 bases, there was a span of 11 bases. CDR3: CATGLQGTGELFF. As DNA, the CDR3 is TGTGCCACCGGGCTACAGGGCACCGGGGAGCTGTTTTTT.

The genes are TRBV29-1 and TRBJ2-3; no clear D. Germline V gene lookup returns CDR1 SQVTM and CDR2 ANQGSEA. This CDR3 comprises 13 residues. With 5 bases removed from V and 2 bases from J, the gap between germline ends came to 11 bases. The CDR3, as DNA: TGCAGCGTTCACACGACCGCCACAGATACGCAGTATTTT. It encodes CSVHTTATDTQYF.